Included here is one TCR beta chain sequence, with context. This CDR3 spans 15 amino acids. Germline lookup yields CDR1 MDHEN and CDR2 SYDVKM. The V gene end was trimmed by 3 bases and the J gene end by 3 bases; junction bases not matched to a gene: 5. This sample stems from a study of blood T cell repertoires in COVID-19. About the research overall: Samples taken during acute and convalescent COVID-19 were collected in the United States, Italy and Spain. PBMCs, B-cell-depleted T cells, or T cells were the source of the cDNA or gDNA that made up the material.

Per the authors' pipeline: Researchers report that nucleated cell counts were estimated from reference gene primer amplification. TCRdb's copy holds only in-frame clones and misses some; the assay was immunoSEQ multiplex PCR. That table furnishes V, J and clone size, whereas the DNA furnished D and trimming. The data show about 63,000 clones, about 76% seen once. The rearrangement links TRBV28 to TRBJ1-2; 9 bases are shared with TRBD1. Source material: peripheral blood. This clonotype was obtained from a woman aged 80 or over with acute or convalescent COVID-19. The CDR3 loop is CASSLAGQGDYGYTF. The CDR3 DNA follows: TGTGCCAGCAGTTTGGCGGGACAGGGCGACTATGGCTACACCTTC.